This TCR beta chain was recovered during a study of shared clonotypes between healthy human individuals (dated by TCRdb to about 2020). Notes on the research overall: A couple of women and a few men aged 18 to 49 years were included in the cohort. For each donor, CD4 naive and CD4 memory were each run on three plates, CD8 naive on two plates, and CD8 memory on one plate. To estimate repertoire size and how much clonotype sharing occurs between individuals, the study deeply sequenced the blood TCR repertoires of 5 or 6 healthy adults. Different laboratories and diverse techniques were used to prepare libraries and sequence TCR repertoires, to increase sequencing depth and limit assay-specific biases. Per donor, leukapheresis produced somewhere between about 0.9 and 9.5 billion PBMCs. What the research found in general, with its limitations: Naive subsets generally had larger estimated clonotype richness than memory subsets. Pairwise subsampling led to the expectation that sequencing depth would affect the degree of clonotype sharing among donors. Sharing across a handful of donors was observed for about 5% of naive CD4, over 3% of naive CD8, 2.3% of memory CD4, and around 0.4% of memory CD8 clonotypes. Sampling was limited to blood, and TCR repertoires in tissue likely differ from TCR repertoires in blood. Compared with non-shared clonotypes, the clonotypes found in all four sorted-subset donors had higher generation probabilities. Incomplete sequencing was indicated by rarefaction of sorted-subset datasets, despite the large sequencing depth. Because the study included only a small number of donors, the genetic and exposure-history diversity represented was limited.

In the case of this clone: The clone's antigen remains unknown. Base-call qualities are not available, and no considerably larger clone is one nucleotide away.

TCR CDR3 regions were amplified from genomic DNA by multiplex PCR using the deep immunoSEQ assay. Extracted genomic DNA from each cell subset was spread evenly across all wells of several immunoSEQ 96-well plates, with each plate serving as a replicate. For sorted subsets, roughly 200 ng of genomic DNA, equivalent to roughly 30,000 T cell genomes, went into each replicate PCR. The purified libraries were quantified using a Qubit 3.0 fluorometer, sized with a Bioanalyzer 2100, and then quantified again using the KAPA Library Quantification kit. Every immunoSEQ 96-well plate was sequenced on a separate single-read 150-cycle Illumina NextSeq 550 flow cell. Per the source publication's procedure: Because the immunoSEQ output held only junctional sequences and lacked quality scores, the filtering could not match the filtering applied to full-length reads. To assign V/J genes and CDR3, sequences were annotated using PyIR, a Python wrapper for IgBLAST v1.9, with IMGT germline references. Reads with weak V/J assignments (E-value above 1e-6), missing CDR3, stop codons, out-of-frame junctions, or ambiguous translated residues were removed. V3J clonotypes were defined by identical inferred V gene, J gene, and CDR3 amino acid sequence. The percentage overlap between two repertoires was calculated by dividing the number of shared unique clonotypes by the size of the smaller repertoire. Repertoire richness was assessed with RTK rarefaction, the Chao1 estimator, and Recon v2.1 estimates of unobserved clonotypes. OLGA was used to compute generation probabilities for all TCRbeta clonotypes that the gDNA method yielded from a handful of donors. What TCRdb holds here is the immuneACCESS table cut down to in-frame rearrangements. Part of the clones is not present; checked against another copy, under half of the missing clones reflect an unresolved V gene, and the others are unexplained. That table is the source of V, J and clone size, and D and trimming were worked out from the DNA. The sample table lists under 300,000 clones, about 69% of them with a count of one. The biggest ten clones account for approximately 10% of the sample.

Healthy HIV-negative adults with no recently reported acute infections or vaccinations were included as donors. Every donor was a Caucasian adult living in Nashville, Tennessee, USA. CD4+ T cells were enriched by magnetic negative selection; naive cells were then positively selected on CD45RA, and the negative fraction formed the memory subset. After blood collection by leukapheresis, PBMCs were isolated using Ficoll-Histopaque density gradient centrifugation and then cryopreserved in the vapor phase of liquid nitrogen. Purity and quantity of every magnetically sorted T cell population were checked by analytical flow cytometry. Genomic DNA was isolated from every sorted fraction and measured by UV absorbance on a Nanodrop 2000c. The sequencing input was memory CD4+ T cells sorted from blood. In the paper's terms, the cell subset or site label means: CD45RA-negative fraction. This TCR derives from a man aged 25-40 years in good health.

The nucleotide sequence is given as TGTGCCATCAGTGAAAGGTCTCAGGTACGAAACGAGCAGTACTTC. Translated, it reads CAISERSQVRNEQYF. The rearranged segments are TRBV10-3 and TRBJ2-7; the D gene is unclear. V is cut by 3 bases and J by 5 bases, and the space between the germline ends is 17 bases. The CDR3 runs 15 amino acids, cysteine and phenylalanine included. Of the read, only the CDR3 DNA is kept; its 45 bases are in frame from base 1. Reading the germline V gene gives CDR1 ENHRY and CDR2 SYGVKD.